Listed here are 8 T cell receptor beta chains from one sample, sequenced in a study of blood T cell repertoires in COVID-19. Profiled with immunoSEQ multiplex PCR; TCRdb holds only in-frame clones, not every one. The data show about 98,000 clones, with 82% seen just once and 11% held by the top ten. Material: peripheral blood. These TCRs come from a man between 65 and 85 years old with active or convalescent COVID-19.

The genes are TRBV3-1 (or the pseudogene TRBV3-2) and TRBJ2-5; D remains unclear. The ends were cut back, 0 bases at V and 5 bases at J, with 16 bases in the middle. Germline V CDR1 and CDR2: LGHDT, YNNKEL (reference sequence). This CDR3 has 16 amino acids. In DNA form, the CDR3 reads TGTGCCAGCAGCCAAGAATCCCCCCGGCGTAGCGAGACCCAGTACTTC. It encodes CASSQESPRRSETQYF.

The chain carries TRBV15 and TRBJ1-4, with D possibly matching TRBD1 (6 bases). The germline V gene has CDR1 LNHNV and CDR2 YYDKDF (reference sequence). The CDR3 runs to 16 residues. V shed 5 bases and J shed 6 bases, with 19 bases lying between them. DNA for the CDR3: TGTGCCACCAGCCCTAGGTGGGACATTCGAGATGAAAAACTGTTTTTT. Protein: CATSPRWDIRDEKLFF.

The chain joins TRBV27 to TRBJ2-7; 10 positions match TRBD2. The CDR3 has 16 residues. Germline V gene lookup returns CDR1 MNHEY and CDR2 SMNVEV (reference sequence). V trimming: 2 bases; J trimming: 4 bases; junction bases outside the gene matches: 8. The CDR3 loop is CASSLRSGGGSYEQYF. Written as DNA, the CDR3 is TGTGCCAGCAGTTTACGGAGCGGGGGGGGGTCTTACGAGCAGTACTTC.

This sequence joins TRBV6-4 and TRBJ2-1, with D unresolved. V lost 3 bases, J lost 5 bases, and 14 bases lay in between. The CDR3 consists of 15 residues. The germline CDR1 and CDR2 sequences are MRHNA and SNTAGT. CDR3 region: CASSETRSGHNEQFF. In nucleotides, the CDR3 is TGTGCCAGCAGTGAGACCCGGTCTGGGCACAATGAGCAGTTCTTC.

The chain combines TRBV18 with TRBJ1-4; 10 bases are shared with TRBD1. The CDR3 sequence is 17 residues long. The germline V gene has CDR1 KGHSH and CDR2 LQKENI. The V segment lost 2 bases and the J segment 0 bases; nucleotides outside the gene matches: 3. DNA for the CDR3: TGTGCCAGCTCACCAAGGGACAGGGGCGCAACTAATGAAAAACTGTTTTTT. Protein product: CASSPRDRGATNEKLFF. Variable domain in full (rest from reference TRBV18 and TRBJ1-4): NAGVMQNPRHLVRRRGQEARLRCSPMKGHSHVYWYRQLPEEGLKFMVYLQKENIIDESGMPKERFSAEFPKEGPSILRIQQVVRGDSAAYFCASSPRDRGATNEKLFFGSGTQLSVL.

The chain combines TRBV5-8 with TRBJ2-5, with D possibly matching TRBD2 (6 bases). The CDR3 has 13 residues. With 4 bases removed from V and 9 bases from J, the gap between germline ends came to 16 bases. The germline V gene has CDR1 SGHTS and CDR2 YDEGEE. As DNA, the CDR3 is TGTGCCAGCAGCGCGGGACCGGGAGCTCCCCAGTACTTC. This sequence encodes CASSAGPGAPQYF. Supplemented by reference TRBV5-8 and TRBJ2-5, the full variable domain reads EAGVTQSPTHLIKTRGQQATLRCSPISGHTSVYWYQQALGLGLQFLLWYDEGEERNRGNFPPRFSGRQFPNYSSELNVNALELEDSALYLCASSAGPGAPQYFGPGTRLLVL.

The V gene is TRBV5-8, the J gene TRBJ2-1; weak D call: TRBD1 (6 bases). This CDR3 spans 15 amino acids. The V end was cut by 4 bases, the J end by 3 bases, with 14 bases between. Germline-derived CDR1 and CDR2 are SGHTS and YDEGEE. The DNA for the CDR3 is TGTGCCAGCAGCCCTAGACAGGCCGTCTACAATGAGCAGTTCTTC. This gives the protein CASSPRQAVYNEQFF.

The sample holds a few counts of this clone. The chain has TRBV5-1 and TRBJ2-3; a possible D gene is TRBD2 (5 bases). The CDR3 sequence is 13 residues long. The V gene lost 4 bases and the J gene lost 3 bases, with 9 bases spanning the gap. CDR1 is SGHRS and CDR2 is YFSETQ in the germline V gene. CDR3 coding DNA: TGCGCCAGCAGCCCGAGCGGAACAGATACGCAGTATTTT. It encodes CASSPSGTDTQYF. The full variable domain, rest sourced from reference TRBV5-1 and TRBJ2-3, is KAGVTQTPRYLIKTRGQQVTLSCSPISGHRSVSWYQQTPGQGLQFLFEYFSETQRNKGNFPGRFSGRQFSNSRSEMNVSTLELGDSALYLCASSPSGTDTQYFGPGTRLTVL.